The 12 T cell receptor beta chains listed next were all sequenced from one sample in a study of cytomegalovirus exposure and HLA in healthy donors. Sequenced by immunoSEQ multiplex PCR; TCRdb stores in-frame clones only, minus some. The sample consists of approximately 110,000 clones, just under 95% of them appearing once. Sequencing input: PBMCs. The receptors originated from a woman younger than 35 in good health and CMV-seronegative.

The rearrangement links TRBV6-5 to TRBJ2-7; 8 positions agree with TRBD1. The CDR3 length is 15 residues. Germline values: CDR1 MNHEY, CDR2 SVGAGI. With V trimmed by 0 bases and J by 3 bases, 4 bases remained unmatched. CDR3: CASSYSRQGFYEQYF. In DNA, the CDR3 is TGTGCCAGCAGTTACTCGAGACAGGGGTTCTACGAGCAGTACTTC.

V is TRBV30 and J is TRBJ1-2; TRBD1 matches at 11 bases. The junction had 6 bases not matched to a gene; V was cut back by 6 bases and J by 3 bases. Per germline, CDR1 GTSNPN and CDR2 SVGIG (reference sequence). The CDR3 has 14 amino acids. The CDR3 spells CACTGTGGYYGYTF. The CDR3 coding sequence is TGTGCCTGCACCGGGACAGGGGGTTACTATGGCTACACCTTC.

The V and J genes are TRBV4-1 and TRBJ1-1; D may be TRBD1 (6 bases). The CDR3 contains 19 residues. The germline V and J ends were trimmed by 0 bases and 0 bases, with 20 bases remaining between them. Germline lookup yields CDR1 MGHRA and CDR2 YSYEKL. The chain's CDR3 is CASSQDPQGRPPMNTEAFF. The CDR3 DNA reads as TGCGCCAGCAGCCAAGATCCCCAGGGGCGCCCCCCCATGAACACTGAAGCTTTCTTT.

The rearrangement uses TRBV5-8 and TRBJ2-7, with D uncertain. Germline-derived CDR1 and CDR2 are SGHTS and YDEGEE. The V and J ends lost 5 bases and 0 bases respectively, with 9 bases between them. The CDR3 sequence is 13 residues long. CDR3 in amino acids: CASRLPTSYEQYF. Here the CDR3 DNA reads TGTGCCAGCAGGTTACCTACCTCCTACGAGCAGTACTTC.

V gene TRBV4-1 combines with J gene TRBJ1-2; 7 bases are a match to TRBD1. Unmatched junction bases numbered 10, after V lost 4 bases and J lost 2 bases. Germline V gene sequence: CDR1 MGHRA, CDR2 YSYEKL. The CDR3 consists of 16 residues. CDR3 amino acids: CASSRMRRDSNYGYTF. CDR3 coding DNA: TGCGCCAGCAGCCGGATGCGTCGGGACAGCAACTATGGCTACACCTTC.

In DNA, the CDR3 is TGTGCCAGCACGACATCGGGAGGTCAGACCCAGTACTTC. This gives the protein CASTTSGGQTQYF. The chain combines TRBV28 with TRBJ2-5; the match to TRBD2 covers 7 bases. J was trimmed by 6 bases and V by 7 bases; bases with no gene match: 8. Germline V gives CDR1 MDHEN, CDR2 SYDVKM. There are 13 residues in the CDR3.

This chain connects TRBV30 to TRBJ2-5, with 7 nucleotides matching TRBD2. Trimming removed 0 bases from V and 7 bases from J; junction bases left unmatched: 8. The CDR3 is 14 amino acids. The germline CDR1 and CDR2 sequences are GTSNPN and SVGIG (reference sequence). This chain's CDR3 is CAWSVGGTHATQYF. CDR3 coding DNA: TGTGCCTGGAGTGTGGGAGGGACCCACGCGACCCAGTACTTC.

In this sample, this clone turned up a few times. V gene TRBV13 combines with J gene TRBJ2-7; tentative D call: TRBD1 (6 bases). Germline assignment: CDR1 PRHDT and CDR2 FYEKMQ (reference sequence). CDR3 length: 14 residues. The V gene lost 4 bases and the J gene lost 6 bases, with 16 bases spanning the gap. Here the CDR3 reads CASSSTSGTSEQYF. CDR3 in DNA: TGTGCCAGCAGCTCCACCTCCGGGACATCCGAGCAGTACTTC.

Here the CDR3 DNA reads TGTGCCAGCAGCTTAAGATTCTTCGGGACAGGGGTTTCTGAGCAGTTCTTC. Residues: CASSLRFFGTGVSEQFF. The gene calls are TRBV11-2 and TRBJ2-1; 10 bases are a match to TRBD1. J lost 9 bases, V lost 2 bases, and 13 bases had no gene match. From germline, CDR1 is SGHAT and CDR2 FQNNGV. This CDR3 is 17 amino acids long.

V and J are TRBV6-1 and TRBJ2-3; 7 bases agree with TRBD1. Germline CDR1 reads MNHNS; CDR2 reads SASEGT. The V segment lost 4 bases and the J segment 2 bases; nucleotides outside the gene matches: 9. The CDR3 consists of 16 residues. CDR3 DNA sequence: TGTGCCAGCAGTGTCATAGACAGGGCCGACACAGATACGCAGTATTTT. Translation gives CASSVIDRADTDTQYF.

The gene calls are TRBV28 and TRBJ2-4; 7 bases agree with TRBD1. Germline assignment: CDR1 MDHEN and CDR2 SYDVKM. Trimming cost V 6 bases and J 3 bases; bases outside gene matches: 11. The CDR3 is 16 residues long. The DNA of the CDR3 is TGTGCCAGCAGCCTAGCCCTTACAGGGGACAAAAACATTCAGTACTTC. Amino acids: CASSLALTGDKNIQYF.

The chain is built from TRBV27 and TRBJ2-7, with D perhaps matching TRBD2 (5 bases). CDR3 size: 13 residues. Germline CDR1 is MNHEY and CDR2 is SMNVEV (reference sequence). Deletions cut 9 bases from V and 0 bases from J, with 12 bases between. CDR3 sequence reads: CASTGSDSYEQYF. The CDR3 nucleotides are TGTGCCAGTACGGGGAGCGACTCCTACGAGCAGTACTTC.